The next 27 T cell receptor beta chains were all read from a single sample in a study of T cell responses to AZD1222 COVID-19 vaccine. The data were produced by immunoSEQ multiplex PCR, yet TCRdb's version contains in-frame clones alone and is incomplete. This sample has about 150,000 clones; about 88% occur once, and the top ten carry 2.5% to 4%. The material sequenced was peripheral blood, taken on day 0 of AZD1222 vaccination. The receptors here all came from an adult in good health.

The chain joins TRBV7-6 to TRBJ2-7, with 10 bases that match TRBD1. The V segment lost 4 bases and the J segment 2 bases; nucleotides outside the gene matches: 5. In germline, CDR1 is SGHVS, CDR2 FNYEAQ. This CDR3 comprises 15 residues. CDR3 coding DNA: TGTGCCAGCAGCTCCGGGACAGGGGATACCTACGAGCAGTACTTC. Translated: CASSSGTGDTYEQYF.

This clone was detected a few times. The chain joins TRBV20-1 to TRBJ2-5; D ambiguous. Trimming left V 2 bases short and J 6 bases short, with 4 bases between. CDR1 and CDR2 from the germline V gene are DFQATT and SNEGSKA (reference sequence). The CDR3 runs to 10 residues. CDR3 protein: CSARSQTQYF. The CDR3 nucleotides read TGCAGTGCTAGAAGCCAGACCCAGTACTTC.

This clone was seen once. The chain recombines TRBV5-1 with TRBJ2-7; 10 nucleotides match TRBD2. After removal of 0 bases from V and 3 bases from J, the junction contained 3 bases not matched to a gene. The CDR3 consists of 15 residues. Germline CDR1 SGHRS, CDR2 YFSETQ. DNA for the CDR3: TGCGCCAGCAGCTTGGGGCCTAGCGGGGGCTACGAGCAGTACTTC. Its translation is CASSLGPSGGYEQYF.

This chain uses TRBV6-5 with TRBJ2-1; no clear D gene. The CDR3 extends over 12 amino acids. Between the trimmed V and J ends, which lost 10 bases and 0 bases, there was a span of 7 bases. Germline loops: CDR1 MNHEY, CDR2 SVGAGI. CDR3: CATQSSYNEQFF. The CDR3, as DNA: TGTGCCACTCAGAGCTCCTACAATGAGCAGTTCTTC.

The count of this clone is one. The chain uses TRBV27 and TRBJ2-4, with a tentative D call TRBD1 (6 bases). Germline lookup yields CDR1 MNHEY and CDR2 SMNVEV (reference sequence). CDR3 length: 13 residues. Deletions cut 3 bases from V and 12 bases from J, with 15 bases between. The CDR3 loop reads CASSFSGAVDQYF. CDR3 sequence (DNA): TGTGCCAGCAGTTTTTCAGGGGCGGTTGATCAGTACTTC.

CDR3 nucleotides: TGCGCCAGCAGCCAAGATTCCAGGGGGAGCTCTGGAAACACCATATATTTT. Its protein product is CASSQDSRGSSGNTIYF. V gene TRBV4-1 combines with J gene TRBJ1-3; 7 bases align to TRBD1. With 0 bases clipped from V and 0 bases from J, the junction kept 5 bases outside the gene matches. CDR1 and CDR2 (germline): MGHRA, YSYEKL. The CDR3 is made up of 17 amino acids.

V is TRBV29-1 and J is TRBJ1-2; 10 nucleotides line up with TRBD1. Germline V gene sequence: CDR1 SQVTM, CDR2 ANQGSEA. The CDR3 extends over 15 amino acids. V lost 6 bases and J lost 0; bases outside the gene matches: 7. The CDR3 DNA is TGCAGCGTGGGGACAGGGGCACAAGCTAACTATGGCTACACCTTC. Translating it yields CSVGTGAQANYGYTF.

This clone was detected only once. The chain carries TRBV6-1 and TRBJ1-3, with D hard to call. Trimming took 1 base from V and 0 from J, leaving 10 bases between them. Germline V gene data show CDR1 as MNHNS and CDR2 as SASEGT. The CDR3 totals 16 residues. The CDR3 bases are TGTGCCAGCAGTGAAGGTGCAGTTCACTCTGGAAACACCATATATTTT. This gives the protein CASSEGAVHSGNTIYF.

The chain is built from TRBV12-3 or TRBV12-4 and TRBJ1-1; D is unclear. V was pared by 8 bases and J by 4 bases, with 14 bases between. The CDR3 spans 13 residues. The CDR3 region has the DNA TGTGCCAGCCGCTGGGCTGAGCCCACTGAAGCTTTCTTT. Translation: CASRWAEPTEAFF.

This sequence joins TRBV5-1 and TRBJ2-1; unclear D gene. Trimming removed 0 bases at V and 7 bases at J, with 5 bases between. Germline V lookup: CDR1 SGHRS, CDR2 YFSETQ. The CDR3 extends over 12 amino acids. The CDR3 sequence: CASSLVLNEQFF. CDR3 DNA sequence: TGCGCCAGCAGCTTGGTGTTAAATGAGCAGTTCTTC.

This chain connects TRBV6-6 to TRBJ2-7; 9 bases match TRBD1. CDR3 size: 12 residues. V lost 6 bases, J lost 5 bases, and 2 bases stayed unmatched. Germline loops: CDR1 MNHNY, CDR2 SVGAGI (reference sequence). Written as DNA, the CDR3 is TGTGCCAGCAGCAGGACAGGGGACGAGCAGTACTTC. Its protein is CASSRTGDEQYF.

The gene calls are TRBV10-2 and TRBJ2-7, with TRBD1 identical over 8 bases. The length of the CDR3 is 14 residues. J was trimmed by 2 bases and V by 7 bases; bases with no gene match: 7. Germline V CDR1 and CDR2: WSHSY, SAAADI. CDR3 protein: CASKTGTGAYEQYF. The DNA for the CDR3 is TGCGCCAGCAAGACGGGGACAGGAGCCTACGAGCAGTACTTC.

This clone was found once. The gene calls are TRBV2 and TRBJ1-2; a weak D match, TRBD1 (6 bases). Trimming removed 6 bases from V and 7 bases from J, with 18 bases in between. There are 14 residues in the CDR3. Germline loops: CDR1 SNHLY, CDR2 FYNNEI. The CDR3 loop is CASRVTGLSGGYTF. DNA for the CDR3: TGTGCCAGCAGAGTTACAGGGTTGTCTGGTGGCTACACCTTC.

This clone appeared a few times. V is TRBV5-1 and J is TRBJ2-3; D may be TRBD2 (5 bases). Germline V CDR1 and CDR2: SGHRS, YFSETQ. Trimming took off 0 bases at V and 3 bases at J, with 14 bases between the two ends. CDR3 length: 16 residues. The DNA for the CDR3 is TGCGCCAGCAGCTTGGTTTCCGGAGGTGGGACAGATACGCAGTATTTT. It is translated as CASSLVSGGGTDTQYF.

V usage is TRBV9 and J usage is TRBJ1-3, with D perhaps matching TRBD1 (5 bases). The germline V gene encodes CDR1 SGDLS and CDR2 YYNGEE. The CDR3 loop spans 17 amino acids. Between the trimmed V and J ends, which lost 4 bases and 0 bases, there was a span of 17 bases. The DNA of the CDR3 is TGTGCCAGCAGCTCCTCGGGGGGACGCCCCTCTGGAAACACCATATATTTT. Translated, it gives CASSSSGGRPSGNTIYF.

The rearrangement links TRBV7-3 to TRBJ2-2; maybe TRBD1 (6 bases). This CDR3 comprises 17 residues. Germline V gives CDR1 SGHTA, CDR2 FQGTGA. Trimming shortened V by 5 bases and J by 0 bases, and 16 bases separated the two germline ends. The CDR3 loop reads CASSAAPGQSNTGELFF. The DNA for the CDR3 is TGTGCCAGCAGCGCAGCACCGGGACAATCGAACACCGGGGAGCTGTTTTTT.

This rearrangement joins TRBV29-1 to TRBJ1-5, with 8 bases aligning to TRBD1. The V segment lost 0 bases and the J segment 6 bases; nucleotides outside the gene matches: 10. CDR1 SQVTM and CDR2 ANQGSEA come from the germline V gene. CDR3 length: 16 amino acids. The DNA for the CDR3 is TGCAGCGTTGAAGATACTCGGCAGGGGGCGGGTCAGCCCCAGCATTTT. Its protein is CSVEDTRQGAGQPQHF.

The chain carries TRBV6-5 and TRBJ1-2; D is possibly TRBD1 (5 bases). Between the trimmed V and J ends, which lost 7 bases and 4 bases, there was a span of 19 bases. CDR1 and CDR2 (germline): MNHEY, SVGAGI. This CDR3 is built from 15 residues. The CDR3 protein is CASTRDGNRGYGYTF. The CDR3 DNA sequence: TGTGCCAGCACCCGGGACGGAAACCGGGGCTATGGCTACACCTTC.

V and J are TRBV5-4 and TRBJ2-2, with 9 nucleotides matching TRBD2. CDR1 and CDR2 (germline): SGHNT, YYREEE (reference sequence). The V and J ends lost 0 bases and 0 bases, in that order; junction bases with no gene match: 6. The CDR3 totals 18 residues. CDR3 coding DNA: TGTGCCAGCAGCTTGGGGAGTAGCGGGGGCCCGAACACCGGGGAGCTGTTTTTT. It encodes CASSLGSSGGPNTGELFF.

The CDR3 sequence: CASSWRTSGGPKNYEQYF. DNA of the CDR3: TGTGCCAGCAGCTGGCGGACTAGCGGGGGTCCCAAGAACTACGAGCAGTACTTC. The rearrangement uses TRBV5-6 and TRBJ2-7, with TRBD2 matching 13 bases. Germline values: CDR1 SGHDT, CDR2 YYEEEE. V lost 3 bases, J lost 3 bases, and 12 bases stayed unmatched. The CDR3 extends over 18 amino acids.

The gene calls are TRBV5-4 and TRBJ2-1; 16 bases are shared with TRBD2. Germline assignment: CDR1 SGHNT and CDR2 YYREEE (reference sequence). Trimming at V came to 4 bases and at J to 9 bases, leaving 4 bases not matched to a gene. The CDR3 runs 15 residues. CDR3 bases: TGTGCCAGCAGCCTAGGGACTAGCGGGGGGGTTGAGCAGTTCTTC. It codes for CASSLGTSGGVEQFF.

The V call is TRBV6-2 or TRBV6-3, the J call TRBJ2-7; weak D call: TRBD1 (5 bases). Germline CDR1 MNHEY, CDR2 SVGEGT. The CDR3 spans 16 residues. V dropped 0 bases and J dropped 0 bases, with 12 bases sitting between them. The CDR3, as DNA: TGTGCCAGCAGTTACTCTCCGACAGATAACTCCTACGAGCAGTACTTC. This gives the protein CASSYSPTDNSYEQYF.

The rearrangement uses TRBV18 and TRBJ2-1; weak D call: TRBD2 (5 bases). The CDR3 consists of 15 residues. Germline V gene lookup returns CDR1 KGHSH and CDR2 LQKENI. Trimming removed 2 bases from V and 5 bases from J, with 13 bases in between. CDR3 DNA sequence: TGTGCCAGCTCACCAAGGCCGGAGACTAACAATGAGCAGTTCTTC. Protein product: CASSPRPETNNEQFF.

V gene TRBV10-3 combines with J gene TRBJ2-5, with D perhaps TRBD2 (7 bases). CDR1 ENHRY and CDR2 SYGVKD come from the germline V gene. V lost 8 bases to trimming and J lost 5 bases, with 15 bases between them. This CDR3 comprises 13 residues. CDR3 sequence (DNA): TGTGCCATCGGCGGGGGCGGCGGGGAGACCCAGTACTTC. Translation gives CAIGGGGGETQYF.

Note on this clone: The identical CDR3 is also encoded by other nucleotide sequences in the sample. CDR3 sequence reads: CASSLTGGTEAFF. The CDR3 bases are TGTGCCAGCAGTCTTACAGGGGGCACTGAAGCTTTCTTT. The gene calls are TRBV7-8 and TRBJ1-1; 8 nucleotides line up with TRBD1. This CDR3 contains 13 residues. J gave up 4 bases and V 6 bases, and 4 bases lay outside the gene matches. The germline CDR1 and CDR2 sequences are SGHVS and FQNEAQ.

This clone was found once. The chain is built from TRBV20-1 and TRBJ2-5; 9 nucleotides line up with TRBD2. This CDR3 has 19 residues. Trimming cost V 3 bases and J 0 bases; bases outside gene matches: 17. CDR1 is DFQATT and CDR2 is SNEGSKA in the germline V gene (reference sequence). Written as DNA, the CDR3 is TGCAGTGCTAGTTATTCCCCAGACGCTAGCGGGGCCAACCAAGAGACCCAGTACTTC. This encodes CSASYSPDASGANQETQYF.

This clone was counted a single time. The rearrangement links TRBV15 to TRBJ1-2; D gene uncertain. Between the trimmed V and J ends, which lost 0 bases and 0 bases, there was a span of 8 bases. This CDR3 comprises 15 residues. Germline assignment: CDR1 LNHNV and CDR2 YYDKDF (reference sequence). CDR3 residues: CATSRDILTNYGYTF. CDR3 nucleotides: TGTGCCACCAGCAGAGATATCCTGACTAACTATGGCTACACCTTC.